This TCR beta chain was recorded in a study of cytomegalovirus exposure and HLA in healthy donors. Germline assignment: CDR1 SGHAT and CDR2 FQNNGV. The CDR3 has 13 residues. With 3 bases removed from V and 3 bases from J, the gap between germline ends came to 6 bases. PCR involved 60 Vbeta and 13 Jbeta primers. Clones were read by immunoSEQ multiplex PCR, and TCRdb kept only the in-frame ones, dropping some. The table has more than 55,000 clones, around 74% seen once; the top ten hold more than 9.5%. Sequenced: PBMCs. This clonotype was obtained from a woman aged 55-69 years in good health and CMV-seropositive. The gene calls are TRBV11-2 and TRBJ1-5; no definite D call. CDR3 bases: TGTGCCAGCAGCTTCCAGTACAATCAGCCCCAGCATTTT. This gives the protein CASSFQYNQPQHF.